The sequence of this T cell receptor beta chain was determined in a study of radiotherapy plus CTLA-4 blockade in lung cancer (dated by TCRdb to 2016 to 2018). About the investigation overall: Among enrolled patients, approximately 17% had an objective response and about 30% reached disease control.

Focal radiation therapy combined with CTLA-4 blockade (ipilimumab) was tested in patients with chemo-refractory metastatic non-small-cell lung cancer. The investigation overall reported the following: TCR clones derived from tumors expanded in peripheral blood after treatment with radiotherapy and ipilimumab. Increased serum interferon-beta after radiation, together with early dynamic changes in blood T cell clones, were reported to be the strongest predictors of response.

Preparation of the library involved the immunoSEQ multiplex PCR assay. TCRdb mirrors the immuneACCESS table, restricted to in-frame sequences. Some clones are absent from its copies; in checked studies, under half trace to an unresolved V gene, and the reason for the others is unknown. The sample includes 85,000 to 95,000 clones, with around 84% observed a single time. The ten largest clones capture about a quarter of the sample. The germline V gene encodes CDR1 MNHEY and CDR2 SVGAGI. CDR3 length: 16 amino acids, cysteine to phenylalanine. The kept DNA is CDR3 alone, 48 bases in frame from the first base. V sheds 2 bases and J sheds 0 bases, leaving 14 bases between their ends. On this clone: Its antigen is not yet known. There are no base qualities to consult, and no much larger clone falls within one base.

Sequenced here: peripheral blood, sampled from a patient treated with radiotherapy plus ipilimumab. Recombination linked TRBV6-5 to TRBJ2-7; the D gene cannot be resolved reliably. The receptor's source is a human donor with non-small cell lung cancer that progressed on radiotherapy plus ipilimumab. The CDR3 is CASSYGQVLSSYEQYF. The nucleotide sequence is given as TGTGCCAGCAGTTACGGTCAGGTCCTCAGCTCCTACGAGCAGTACTTC.